Below are 29 T cell receptor beta chains sequenced from a single sample in a study of Ad26.COV2.S vaccination and SARS-CoV-2 variants. The data were produced by immunoSEQ multiplex PCR, yet TCRdb's version contains in-frame clones alone and is incomplete. The data hold around 370,000 clones, with roughly nine tenths observed a single time. The specimen was peripheral blood, collected after recovery from COVID-19. The origin of the receptors is a human donor who had recovered from COVID-19.

This chain links TRBV9 with TRBJ1-2; D possibly corresponds to TRBD1 (5 bases). Per germline, CDR1 SGDLS and CDR2 YYNGEE. CDR3 length equals 15 residues. Trimming took off 3 bases at V and 0 bases at J, with 12 bases between the two ends. CDR3 nucleotide sequence: TGTGCCAGCAGCGCCGGGACGGTAACTAACTATGGCTACACCTTC. It specifies CASSAGTVTNYGYTF.

This sequence joins TRBV25-1 and TRBJ1-3; perhaps TRBD1 as D (6 bases). The CDR3 covers 15 residues. The V gene lost 2 bases and the J gene lost 4 bases, with 12 bases spanning the gap. Germline V CDR1 and CDR2: MGHDK, SYGVNS. The CDR3 region is CASSEPGGLGNTIYF. CDR3 bases: TGTGCCAGCAGTGAACCGGGGGGCCTGGGAAACACCATATATTTT.

This chain connects TRBV13 to TRBJ1-1; D is unclear. CDR3 length: 13 residues. Germline V gene lookup returns CDR1 PRHDT and CDR2 FYEKMQ (reference sequence). V was shortened by 5 bases and J by 4 bases, with 11 bases between the two germline ends. The CDR3: CASSEVRSTEAFF. The CDR3 DNA follows: TGTGCCAGCAGCGAGGTGCGGAGCACTGAAGCTTTCTTT.

Only one count was recorded for this clone. V is TRBV13 and J is TRBJ1-4; D may be TRBD1 (5 bases). The V gene lost 1 base and the J gene lost 8 bases, with 11 bases spanning the gap. Germline V CDR1 and CDR2: PRHDT, FYEKMQ (reference sequence). CDR3 length: 14 amino acids. This CDR3 is CASSLARENEKLFF. The CDR3 bases are TGTGCCAGCAGCTTAGCCAGGGAAAACGAAAAACTGTTTTTT.

The rearrangement links TRBV10-3 to TRBJ1-2; a possible D gene is TRBD1 (5 bases). CDR1 ENHRY and CDR2 SYGVKD come from the germline V gene. The CDR3 runs 13 residues. V lost 9 bases, J lost 4 bases, and 15 bases lay in between. CDR3 in amino acids: CAMTGRVGYGYTF. CDR3 in DNA: TGTGCCATGACGGGCAGGGTGGGCTATGGCTACACCTTC.

CDR3 nucleotides: TGTGCCAGCTCACCTGACAGTACGGCGCAAGAGACCCAGTACTTC. It specifies CASSPDSTAQETQYF. V and J are TRBV18 and TRBJ2-5, with D perhaps matching TRBD1 (5 bases). The CDR3 has 15 amino acids. V lost 3 bases and J 2 bases, leaving 13 bases between the germline ends. Germline CDR1 and CDR2: KGHSH and LQKENI.

The V gene is TRBV4-3, the J gene TRBJ1-2, with D tentatively TRBD1 (5 bases). V dropped 4 bases and J dropped 8 bases, with 20 bases sitting between them. Germline V gives CDR1 LGHNA, CDR2 YSLEER. The CDR3 has 15 amino acids. Written as DNA, the CDR3 is TGCGCCAGCAGCCGTTTGGAGGGGATCCGAAGCGGCTACACCTTC. This encodes CASSRLEGIRSGYTF.

The V call is TRBV3-1 (or the pseudogene TRBV3-2), the J call TRBJ1-2; the D gene is possibly TRBD1 (5 bases). The germline V gene encodes CDR1 LGHDT and CDR2 YNNKEL (reference sequence). This CDR3 spans 14 amino acids. The V end lost 3 bases, the J end lost 3 bases, and 11 bases lay between the germline ends. CDR3 DNA sequence: TGTGCCAGCAGCCAGGGCGGGGGGGACTATGGCTACACCTTC. As protein: CASSQGGGDYGYTF.

The V gene is TRBV19, the J gene TRBJ2-3; D might be TRBD1 or TRBD2, each matching 6 bases. This CDR3 is built from 14 residues. CDR1 is LNHDA and CDR2 is SQIVND in the germline V gene (reference sequence). V dropped 6 bases and J dropped 5 bases, with 15 bases sitting between them. CDR3 sequence (DNA): TGTGCCAGTAGAGCTAGGGGGGCGAGAGATACGCAGTATTTT. Protein product: CASRARGARDTQYF.

The chain employs TRBV29-1 and TRBJ2-7; D possibly corresponds to TRBD1 (6 bases). CDR3 length: 12 amino acids. Trimming removed 4 bases from V and 2 bases from J, with 9 bases in between. The germline V gene encodes CDR1 SQVTM and CDR2 ANQGSEA. The CDR3 DNA sequence: TGCAGCGTTGGCAGGGGAACCTACGAGCAGTACTTC. Residues: CSVGRGTYEQYF.

Of note for this clone: Distinct nucleotide sequences in the sample also encode this CDR3. The chain links TRBV6-2 or TRBV6-3 to TRBJ2-7, with D possibly TRBD2 on 5 matching bases. Germline CDR1 is MNHEY and CDR2 is SVGEGT. The CDR3 sequence is 11 residues long. The V and J ends lost 2 bases and 7 bases respectively, with 6 bases between them. CDR3 sequence reads: CASSYGGEQYF. The CDR3 DNA reads as TGTGCCAGCAGTTACGGCGGGGAGCAGTACTTC.

The gene calls are TRBV27 and TRBJ2-7; perhaps TRBD1 as D (6 bases). Trimming took 6 bases from V and 2 from J, leaving 14 bases between them. Germline V lookup: CDR1 MNHEY, CDR2 SMNVEV (reference sequence). This CDR3 contains 14 residues. Here the CDR3 DNA reads TGTGCCAGCAGGCCAGGGGCTCCAACCTACGAGCAGTACTTC. This sequence encodes CASRPGAPTYEQYF.

This chain connects TRBV19 to TRBJ1-2; perhaps TRBD1 as D (5 bases). The CDR3 length is 12 residues. In germline, CDR1 is LNHDA, CDR2 SQIVND (reference sequence). V was clipped by 6 bases and J by 2 bases, with 7 bases between them. CDR3 amino acids: CASSRGNYGYTF. The DNA for the CDR3 is TGTGCCAGTAGCCGGGGGAACTATGGCTACACCTTC.

J is TRBJ2-3 and V is TRBV13; 7 nucleotides agree with TRBD2. The CDR3 extends over 16 amino acids. Germline CDR1 PRHDT, CDR2 FYEKMQ (reference sequence). V shed 0 bases and J 2 bases; nucleotides not matched to a gene: 5. The chain's CDR3 is CASSLGRGGPTDTQYF. The CDR3 DNA reads as TGTGCCAGCAGCTTAGGCCGCGGGGGTCCCACAGATACGCAGTATTTT.

V gene TRBV27 combines with J gene TRBJ2-3, with 7 bases identical to TRBD1. This CDR3 is 15 amino acids long. Germline assignment: CDR1 MNHEY and CDR2 SMNVEV (reference sequence). Germline trimming cut 4 bases from V and 5 bases from J; bases unmatched to any gene: 9. The CDR3 protein is CASSSKGARQDTQYF. The CDR3 bases are TGTGCCAGCAGTTCCAAGGGGGCCAGACAAGATACGCAGTATTTT.

This clone was seen a single time. The chain couples TRBV6-4 to TRBJ1-5, with D hard to call. This CDR3 is built from 13 residues. CDR1 and CDR2 (germline): MRHNA, SNTAGT. Between the trimmed V and J ends, which lost 4 bases and 6 bases, there was a span of 10 bases. In nucleotides, the CDR3 is TGTGCCAGCAGTGGTGAGATAGGTCAGCCCCAGCATTTT. Protein: CASSGEIGQPQHF.

This chain links TRBV12-3 or TRBV12-4 with TRBJ2-7, with D perhaps matching TRBD2 (6 bases). Between the trimmed V and J ends, which lost 5 bases and 9 bases, there was a span of 11 bases. The CDR3 has 11 amino acids. Here the CDR3 reads CASSRLERQYF. DNA of the CDR3: TGTGCCAGCAGTAGACTAGAAAGGCAGTACTTC.

The CDR3 here is CASSYLVRGAYEQYF. In nucleotides, the CDR3 is TGTGCCAGCAGTTACTTAGTCAGGGGGGCCTACGAGCAGTACTTC. This chain connects TRBV6-5 to TRBJ2-7; TRBD1 might be the D (7 bases). V was cut by 1 base and J by 2 bases, with 12 bases left in between. From germline, CDR1 is MNHEY and CDR2 SVGAGI. The CDR3 spans 15 residues.

This chain joins TRBV5-5 and TRBJ1-3; D is ambiguous. The length of the CDR3 is 13 residues. The germline V gene encodes CDR1 SGHKS and CDR2 YYEKEE (reference sequence). Trimming stripped 5 bases from V and 3 bases from J, with 9 bases between. The CDR3 bases are TGTGCCAGCAGGAACACGGGTGGAAACACCATATATTTT. Translating it yields CASRNTGGNTIYF.

This rearrangement joins TRBV4-3 to TRBJ1-6; TRBD1 matches at 8 bases. Trimming removed 0 bases from V and 5 bases from J; junction bases left unmatched: 6. Per germline, CDR1 LGHNA and CDR2 YSLEER. CDR3 length: 17 amino acids. The CDR3 here is CASSQDPTGGNNSPLHF. In DNA, the CDR3 is TGCGCCAGCAGCCAAGATCCAACAGGGGGTAATAATTCACCCCTCCACTTT.

The chain is built from TRBV24-1 and TRBJ2-5; D is unresolved. This CDR3 spans 9 amino acids. Germline V gives CDR1 KGHDR, CDR2 SFDVKD. The V end was cut by 7 bases, the J end by 5 bases, with 1 base between. CDR3 bases: TGTGCCACCAGGGAGACCCAGTACTTC. Translated, it gives CATRETQYF.

The rearrangement joins TRBV10-2 to TRBJ2-1; D is unclear. The CDR3 is 14 residues long. Germline lookup yields CDR1 WSHSY and CDR2 SAAADI. V was clipped by 4 bases and J by 5 bases, with 12 bases between them. CDR3 in amino acids: CASSVSGVNNEQFF. In nucleotides, the CDR3 is TGCGCCAGCAGTGTTTCTGGGGTCAACAATGAGCAGTTCTTC.

This clone was seen a single time. The chain joins TRBV15 to TRBJ2-7; D unresolved. CDR3 length: 14 amino acids. CDR1 and CDR2 (germline): LNHNV, YYDKDF (reference sequence). With 5 bases removed from V and 6 bases from J, the gap between germline ends came to 17 bases. The CDR3 nucleotides are TGTGCCACCAGCCGTACTACGGACCTCTCCGAGCAGTACTTC. This sequence encodes CATSRTTDLSEQYF.

A single count supports this clone. V usage is TRBV2 and J usage is TRBJ2-3; D remains unclear. Trimming stripped 10 bases from V and 5 bases from J, with 7 bases between. The germline gives CDR1 SNHLY, CDR2 FYNNEI. CDR3 length: 10 residues. CDR3 region: CATARDTQYF. CDR3 DNA sequence: TGTGCCACCGCCCGAGATACGCAGTATTTT.

The chain recombines TRBV7-3 with TRBJ2-2; D is unresolved. Trimming cost V 9 bases and J 2 bases, with 7 bases left between them. The germline CDR1 and CDR2 sequences are SGHTA and FQGTGA. The CDR3 extends over 12 amino acids. CDR3 coding DNA: TGTGCCAGTTCTACTAACACCGGGGAGCTGTTTTTT. Amino acid sequence: CASSTNTGELFF.

This chain joins TRBV25-1 and TRBJ1-1, with D hard to call. Between the trimmed V and J ends, which lost 0 bases and 1 base, there was a span of 15 bases. The CDR3 extends over 17 amino acids. The germline gives CDR1 MGHDK, CDR2 SYGVNS. CDR3 residues: CASSEYGLGRENTEAFF. The DNA of the CDR3 is TGTGCCAGCAGTGAATATGGACTAGGACGGGAGAACACTGAAGCTTTCTTT.

CDR3 protein: CASIRQGVDGYTF. For the CDR3, the DNA is TGTGCCAGCATACGACAGGGAGTGGATGGCTACACCTTC. The chain employs TRBV2 and TRBJ1-2; 7 bases are shared with TRBD1. V dropped 7 bases and J dropped 6; count of bases not matched to a gene: 8. The CDR3 has 13 residues. The germline gives CDR1 SNHLY, CDR2 FYNNEI. The full variable domain, in which reference TRBV2 and TRBJ1-2 provide the parts outside the CDR3, is EPEVTQTPSHQVTQMGQEVILRCVPISNHLYFYWYRQILGQKVEFLVSFYNNEISEKSEIFDDQFSVERPDGSNFTLKIRSTKLEDSAMYFCASIRQGVDGYTFGSGTRLTVV.

J is TRBJ2-3 and V is TRBV11-2, with 8 bases lining up with TRBD2. The V and J ends lost 2 bases and 1 base, in that order; junction bases with no gene match: 2. The CDR3 runs to 15 residues. CDR1 is SGHAT, CDR2 FQNNGV, per germline. The CDR3 protein is CASSLNGGGTDTQYF. As DNA, the CDR3 is TGTGCCAGCAGCTTAAACGGGGGGGGCACAGATACGCAGTATTTT. Looking up the rest from reference TRBV11-2 and TRBJ2-3 gives the full variable domain: EAGVAQSPRYKIIEKRQSVAFWCNPISGHATLYWYQQILGQGPKLLIQFQNNGVVDDSQLPKDRFSAERLKGVDSTLKIQPAKLEDSAVYLCASSLNGGGTDTQYFGPGTRLTVL.

This chain uses TRBV3-1 (or the pseudogene TRBV3-2) with TRBJ2-5; possible D gene TRBD1, 6 bases. Trimming removed 5 bases at V and 4 bases at J, with 14 bases between. This CDR3 contains 14 residues. Germline lookup yields CDR1 LGHDT and CDR2 YNNKEL (reference sequence). The CDR3 region is CASSSGTKAETQYF. CDR3 sequence (DNA): TGTGCCAGCAGCTCCGGGACAAAGGCAGAGACCCAGTACTTC.